These 15 T cell receptor beta chains share one sample of origin, sequenced in a study of identical twins. TCRdb re-called the 5' RACE reads with MiXCR, one entry per CDR3 protein. The sample records hundreds of thousands of distinct CDR3 sequences, 6% to 6.5% being singletons. The sequencing input was naive T cells sorted from blood. The receptors come from a young man in good health.

This clonotype appeared a few times. This chain links TRBV5-6 with TRBJ1-1; D ambiguous. Deletions cut 1 base from V and 3 bases from J, with 7 bases between. The germline gives CDR1 SGHDT, CDR2 YYEEEE. The CDR3 extends over 13 amino acids. As DNA, the CDR3 is TGTGCCAGCAGCTTGATGACGGACACTGAAGCTTTCTTT. It yields the protein CASSLMTDTEAFF.

This clonotype has just a few counts. V is TRBV2 and J is TRBJ2-5; weak D call: TRBD1 (6 bases). With 3 bases removed from V and 5 bases from J, the gap between germline ends came to 7 bases. Germline CDR1 reads SNHLY; CDR2 reads FYNNEI. This CDR3 is built from 12 residues. The CDR3 nucleotides are TGTGCCAGCAGTGATCAGGGGGAGACCCAGTACTTC. Protein: CASSDQGETQYF.

This clonotype was seen repeatedly, ten times or more. This rearrangement joins TRBV29-1 to TRBJ2-3, with 7 nucleotides matching TRBD2. This CDR3 is built from 13 residues. After removal of 7 bases from V and 5 bases from J, the junction contained 9 bases not matched to a gene. Germline values: CDR1 SQVTM, CDR2 ANQGSEA. DNA of the CDR3: TGCAGCGCGGGGAGGGGCGATGGAGATACGCAGTATTTT. Encoded protein: CSAGRGDGDTQYF.

This clonotype was found many times. The gene calls are TRBV5-1 and TRBJ2-3, with D perhaps being TRBD1 or TRBD2 (5 bases each). Trimming removed 0 bases at V and 1 base at J, with 6 bases between. The CDR3 is made up of 14 amino acids. CDR1 and CDR2 (germline): SGHRS, YFSETQ. The CDR3 DNA reads as TGCGCCAGCAGCTTGGGGGACCGCACAGATACGCAGTATTTT. Translated, it gives CASSLGDRTDTQYF.

The chain uses TRBV9 and TRBJ2-1; 9 bases match TRBD1. Germline V gives CDR1 SGDLS, CDR2 YYNGEE. Trimming cost V 2 bases and J 7 bases; bases outside gene matches: 4. The CDR3 runs 14 residues. In DNA form, the CDR3 reads TGTGCCAGCAGCGTTAGGACAGGGGTTAATGAGCAGTTCTTC. It yields the protein CASSVRTGVNEQFF. The whole variable domain, filled in from reference TRBV9 and TRBJ2-1, reads DSGVTQTPKHLITATGQRVTLRCSPRSGDLSVYWYQQSLDQGLQFLIQYYNGEERAKGNILERFSAQQFPDLHSELNLSSLELGDSALYFCASSVRTGVNEQFFGPGTRLTVL.

This clonotype has a count of ten or more. The chain is built from TRBV12-3 or TRBV12-4 and TRBJ1-2; D not resolved. Deletions cut 3 bases from V and 0 bases from J, with 14 bases between. This CDR3 has 16 amino acids. The CDR3 region is CASSLEGDLTNYGYTF. The DNA of the CDR3 is TGTGCCAGCAGTTTGGAGGGAGATTTGACTAACTATGGCTACACCTTC.

On this clonotype itself: Compared with germline, one end of the junction differs, possibly owing to a read error. V is TRBV28 and J is TRBJ2-5; 7 positions match TRBD2. CDR3 size: 16 residues. Germline CDR1 is MDHEN and CDR2 is SYDVKM. DNA of the CDR3: TGTGCCAGCAGAAGGGGAGGGGCGCAAGTCGGGGAGACCAAGTACTTC. This gives the protein CASRRGGAQVGETKYF.

This clonotype was counted between two and nine times. The V gene is TRBV20-1, the J gene TRBJ2-1; possible D gene TRBD2, 6 bases. Germline CDR1 reads DFQATT; CDR2 reads SNEGSKA (reference sequence). Trimming removed 3 bases from V and 8 bases from J, with 26 bases in between. The CDR3 loop spans 17 amino acids. Here the CDR3 reads CSARGYSSWEAADEQFF. The CDR3 DNA reads TGCAGTGCTAGGGGCTACTCCTCGTGGGAGGCGGCCGATGAGCAGTTCTTC.

Many counts were recorded for this clonotype. This sequence joins TRBV20-1 and TRBJ2-1; tentatively, D is TRBD2 (5 bases). Trimming left V 0 bases short and J 6 bases short, with 15 bases between. Germline V gives CDR1 DFQATT, CDR2 SNEGSKA (reference sequence). CDR3 length: 15 residues. The CDR3 DNA is TGCAGTGCTAGAGATGCAGGACTTCCCGGCAATGAGCAGTTCTTC. Its protein product is CSARDAGLPGNEQFF.

The chain recombines TRBV6-4 with TRBJ2-2; D perhaps matches TRBD2 (6 bases). CDR1 and CDR2 (germline): MRHNA, SNTAGT. The CDR3 extends over 14 amino acids. V was cut by 2 bases and J by 3 bases, with 7 bases left in between. CDR3 sequence reads: CASSDREDTGELFF. The CDR3, as DNA: TGTGCCAGCAGTGACAGGGAGGACACCGGGGAGCTGTTTTTT.

This clonotype was recorded many times. The chain carries TRBV6-5 and TRBJ1-1; TRBD1 matches 7 bases. Losses at the gene ends were 6 bases for V and 5 bases for J; bases not matched to a gene: 3. This CDR3 spans 12 amino acids. Looked up from germline, CDR1 is MNHEY and CDR2 is SVGAGI. The CDR3 reads CASRTGATEAFF. The CDR3 DNA reads as TGTGCCAGCAGAACAGGGGCAACTGAAGCTTTCTTT.

This rearrangement joins TRBV24-1 to TRBJ2-6; tentatively, D is TRBD1 (6 bases). Germline V lookup: CDR1 KGHDR, CDR2 SFDVKD. There are 17 residues in the CDR3. V was shortened by 5 bases and J by 0 bases, with 13 bases between the two germline ends. This CDR3 is CATSGETGLSGANVLTF. CDR3 in DNA: TGTGCCACCAGTGGGGAGACAGGTCTCTCTGGGGCCAACGTCCTGACTTTC.

This clonotype has more than one count but fewer than ten. The V gene is TRBV7-2, the J gene TRBJ1-2, with TRBD1 as a possible D gene (5 bases). Germline V CDR1 and CDR2: SGHTA, FQGNSA. V lost 5 bases and J 8 bases, leaving 12 bases between the germline ends. This CDR3 spans 12 amino acids. The CDR3 spells CASSLQGRGYTF. The CDR3 DNA sequence: TGTGCCAGCAGCCTTCAGGGTAGGGGCTACACCTTC. The whole variable domain, filled in from reference TRBV7-2 and TRBJ1-2, reads GAGVSQSPSNKVTEKGKDVELRCDPISGHTALYWYRQSLGQGLEFLIYFQGNSAPDKSGLPSDRFSAERTGGSVSTLTIQRTQQEDSAVYLCASSLQGRGYTFGSGTRLTVV.

This rearrangement joins TRBV19 to TRBJ2-1; 12 bases are shared with TRBD2. The CDR3 covers 18 residues. Germline V gene data show CDR1 as LNHDA and CDR2 as SQIVND (reference sequence). Trimming at V came to 2 bases and at J to 5 bases, leaving 10 bases not matched to a gene. CDR3 region: CASSISPTSGSRDNEQFF. For the CDR3, the DNA is TGTGCCAGTAGTATATCTCCGACTAGCGGGAGTAGGGACAATGAGCAGTTCTTC.

The table lists this clonotype with a few counts. The chain links TRBV18 to TRBJ2-5; D call uncertain. The V gene's germline CDR1 is KGHSH and CDR2 LQKENI. V lost 8 bases and J lost 0, with 10 bases in between. This CDR3 is 13 amino acids long. CDR3 loop: CASTRSYQETQYF. The CDR3 DNA sequence: TGTGCCAGCACACGCAGCTACCAAGAGACCCAGTACTTC.